This T cell receptor (beta chain) was sequenced in a study of cytomegalovirus exposure and HLA in healthy donors (dated by TCRdb to about 2017). About the investigation overall: An earlier analysis of roughly 500 of the donors reported approximately 300 Gb of sequence data and some 120 million unique TCR beta sequences from about 180 million T cells. About five DR-DQ haplotypes were treated as single units for association and clustering because of strong linkage in the cohort. All discovery cohort repertoires had been generated using a single sequencing platform. To study patterns of TCR occurrence, a later analysis re-analyzed previously published TCR beta repertoires from around 700 donors and added high-resolution HLA genotyping. The study profiled the T cell repertoires of under 850 subjects by immunosequencing and related them to cytomegalovirus serostatus. An early release that covered several hundred HLA-typed donors contained about 300 gigabases of sequencing data and about 93 million unique TCR sequences. HLA typing included class I and class II loci at four-digit resolution. A later genetic analysis took genome-wide SNP genotypes for about 60% of the roughly 670 donors and used that subset as a discovery cohort. Besides the first cohort of 550 to 750 subjects, a separate validation cohort made up of roughly 120 different subjects was used. The number of typed donors differed by locus: 629-630 for A, B, C, DRB1 and DQB1; 500 to 550 for DQA1; fewer than 610 for DPA1; and roughly 450 for DPB1. To decide whether each TCR beta V gene segment behaved as functional or pseudogenic, an earlier analysis of some 580 of the donors relied on high-throughput TCR beta sequencing. In the later analysis, no new phenotypic data were used to find candidate immune exposures; instead, reliance was placed on TCR beta sequences and their occurrence across donors. To predict cytomegalovirus infection status, the study brought together high-throughput TCR immunosequencing, statistical association of individual TCRs with disease status, and machine learning. Among some 400 genotyped donors of the cohort, an average of around 220,000 unique TCR beta nucleotide sequences was sequenced per donor, of which approximately 18% were non-productive. The study aimed to test whether cataloging public T cell receptors could reveal signatures of past pathogen exposure. Alongside the repertoire data, information on donor age, sex, ethnicity and CMV serostatus was compiled. Among the roughly 400 genotyped donors, approximately 81% belonged to the genetic ancestry cluster associated with self-reported Caucasian donors. Beyond this particular receptor, the publication reports: The classifier was reported to diagnose cytomegalovirus status with high specificity and sensitivity in both the original and validation cohorts. In a later analysis, the rate of TCR association differed among HLA loci, with DRB1 alleles having the most associated TCRs and HLA-C alleles having the fewest. Correlated functional status among segregating V segments might reflect linkage disequilibrium, but an unknown experimental factor could not be ruled out. Presence/absence analyses assumed roughly uniform sequencing depth across donors, an assumption that may not hold. The cohort was sequenced for TCR beta chains only, and without alpha or paired-chain data the features that could be detected were limited. In a later genetic analysis, fewer N-insertions in productive TCRs were reported among donors in an Asian-associated ancestry cluster than the approximately 670-donor mean. A group of highly shared sequence variants was considered likely to be a technical artifact of the sequencing pipeline. The study listed 170 or so TCR beta chains as associated with cytomegalovirus. While some public TCRs were present in many individuals, most TCR sequences turned up only very rarely across donors. HLA typing was unavailable for some donors at each locus, so association tests used only the typed subset. Most CMV-associated TCR beta chains appeared to be HLA-restricted in a later analysis, and the HLA associations seemed to be driven largely by CMV exposure. Broadly in line with IMGT annotations, most TCR beta V segments showed up in productive rearrangements about 87% or about 30% of the time in an earlier analysis of 450 to 750 of the donors. The authors suggested that the approach could potentially be generalized to other disease states and immunological phenotypes. Some IMGT-functional V segments, including TRBV6-2 and TRBV6-3, could not be told apart with the 87-base-pair reads, so those segments were excluded. A later analysis found that HLA-associated TCR beta chains were more clonally expanded and had lower generation probabilities than equally common non-associated chains. According to a later analysis, parvovirus B19, influenza, CMV and Epstein-Barr virus appeared linked to several top co-occurrence clusters. CMV serostatus was the only immune exposure information available for the cohort. A further reported finding was that TCR beta sequences accurately predicted the HLA-A and HLA-B alleles for most subjects in the first cohort. A later genetic analysis associated a missense DCLRE1C variant with V-gene and J-gene trimming of TCR beta chains, and an independent cohort replicated the association. A later analysis associated 15,000 or so TCR beta sequences with specific HLA alleles at a false discovery rate of 0.05. Seventeen rarely observed V segments, including chromosome 9 orphons, were excluded from the earlier analysis of several hundred of the donors because counts were too low. When HLA alleles, especially DR and DQ, strongly co-occurred, attributing TCR associations to individual alleles was difficult. In vitro tests confirmed that three of the cytomegalovirus-associated TCR beta chains recognize cytomegalovirus antigens.

This clone was seen only a few times. The clone's antigen remains unknown. There are no base qualities to consult, and no much larger clone falls within one base. The protocol used for the library was the immunoSEQ multiplex PCR assay. A mixture of 60 forward primers for TCR Vbeta segments and 13 reverse primers for TCR Jbeta segments was used in the multiplex PCR. The CDR3 region of rearranged TCR beta genes was amplified from genomic DNA with a multiplex PCR assay. On the Illumina HiSeq System, the amplified TCR beta libraries were sequenced as 87-base-pair reads. On the authors' methods: A later analysis tallied tens of millions of unique TCR beta chains across the 610 or so repertoires, and approximately 12 million of those chains were shared by two or more donors. Raw reads were error-corrected and collapsed into unique sequences with a nearest-neighbor algorithm that merged closely related sequences to remove PCR and sequencing errors. To assign V, D and J gene segments, CDR3 sequences were aligned to IMGT reference sequences. For a sequence to be retained, a match of at least six nucleotides was required to both a V gene segment and a J gene segment. A rearrangement was called productive if the CDR3 had no stop codons and remained in frame with V and J, and every other rearrangement was called non-productive. CDR3 was defined by IMGT convention, running from the second conserved V-encoded cysteine to the conserved J-encoded phenylalanine. The earlier analysis of a few hundred of the donors excluded sequences that lacked an unambiguous match to a single V gene segment. An earlier analysis of fewer than 750 of the donors classified V segments as functional when productive rearrangements were above 56.7% and as segregating when the standard deviation between donors was above 5%. A statistical classification framework was built for diagnosing cytomegalovirus status from the catalog of TCR beta chain sequences. In a later analysis, TCR nucleotide sequences were compared against IMGT/GENE-DB human TR gene sequences so that V and J genes could be assigned. The TCRdist pipeline was used in a later analysis to assign CDR3 sequences and most-parsimonious VDJ recombination scenarios. In a later analysis, each TCR beta chain was defined by its CDR3 amino acid sequence together with its V-gene family, and reads without a unique V-gene family were excluded. As a way to deal with suspected cross-contamination and a sequencing artifact, a later analysis dropped 450 to 700 nucleotide sequences that were highly shared and had low generation probability. In a later analysis, a clonal expansion index for each public chain was calculated from normalized within-repertoire ranks of inferred template counts. In a later analysis, generation probabilities were computed using a VDJ recombination model fitted to out-of-frame rearrangements, and the results were checked against IGoR. Hypergeometric tests were used in a later analysis to score TCR-TCR, TCR-HLA and TCR-CMV co-occurrence, with a repertoire-size bias correction applied to the TCR pairs. To estimate false discovery rates, a later analysis permuted the HLA or CMV assignments 20 times. A later analysis grouped co-occurring TCRs with DBSCAN, adding TCRdist sequence similarity when clustering within HLA-allele-positive subsets. Repertoires with fewer than 30,000 or more than 120,000 public chains, plus five repertoires with anomalous nucleotide sharing, were excluded from co-occurrence clustering. Held by TCRdb, this immuneACCESS table contains in-frame sequences only and omits some clones. Under half of the omission traces to an unresolved V gene where checked; the cause of the rest is unknown. That table gives V, J and clone size, and the DNA gave D and trimming. For this sample the table gives 110,000 to 150,000 clones, of which about three quarters were detected only once. Approximately 4% of the sample belongs to the ten largest clones.

The cohort consisted of approximately 690 healthy bone marrow donors. At the time of sampling, every cohort member was nominally healthy, though immune exposures that went unrecorded were likely present. The donor was CMV seronegative and was included in the group of a few hundred seronegative cohort members. A peripheral blood sample was provided by each donor, and peripheral blood mononuclear cells were used for TCR beta sequencing. Genomic DNA was extracted from the blood cell samples with the Qiagen DNeasy Blood Extraction Kit. V is cut back by 6 bases and J by 5 bases, with 10 bases in the junction unmatched. From its cysteine to its phenylalanine, the CDR3 spans 15 amino acids. Only the CDR3 DNA is retained, 45 bases long and in frame from the first base. Taken from the germline V gene, the CDR1 and CDR2 loops are MNHNS and SASEGT.

Here the chain combines TRBV6-1 and TRBJ1-1; 9 bases in the middle match TRBD1. Material for sequencing was PBMCs. The TCR sequence derives from a man between 18 and 29 years old in good health and CMV-seronegative. The nucleotide sequence reads as follows: TGTGCCAGCAGAATAGGACAGGGGATCGGGACTGAAGCTTTCTTT. This encodes CASRIGQGIGTEAFF.